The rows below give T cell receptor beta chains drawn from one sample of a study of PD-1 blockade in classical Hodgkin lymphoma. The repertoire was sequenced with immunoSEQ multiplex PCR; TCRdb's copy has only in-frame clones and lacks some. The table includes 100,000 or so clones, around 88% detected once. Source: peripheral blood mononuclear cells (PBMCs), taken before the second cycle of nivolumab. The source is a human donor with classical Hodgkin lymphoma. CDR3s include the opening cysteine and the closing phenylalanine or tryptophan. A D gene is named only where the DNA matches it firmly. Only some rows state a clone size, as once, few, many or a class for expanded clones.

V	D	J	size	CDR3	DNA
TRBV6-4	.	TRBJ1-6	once	CASSDGQGNGPLHF	TGTGCCAGCAGTGACGGGCAGGGGAACGGACCCCTCCACTTT
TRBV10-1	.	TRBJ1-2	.	CASSPGTDYGYTF	TGCGCCAGCAGTCCCGGGACGGACTATGGCTACACCTTC
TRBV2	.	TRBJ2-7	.	CAQRGRSYEQYF	TGTGCCCAAAGGGGCAGGTCCTACGAGCAGTACTTC
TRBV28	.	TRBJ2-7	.	CASSPPGHLYEQYF	TGTGCCAGCAGTCCTCCGGGACACCTTTACGAGCAGTACTTC
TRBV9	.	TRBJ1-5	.	CASSAENQQGPRGNQPQHF	TGTGCCAGCAGCGCAGAAAATCAACAGGGCCCGAGGGGCAATCAGCCCCAGCATTTT
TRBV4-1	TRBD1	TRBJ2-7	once	CASSRDRGLYEQYF	TGCGCCAGCAGCCGGGACAGGGGGTTGTACGAGCAGTACTTC
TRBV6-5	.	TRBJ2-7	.	CASSYGAPYEQYF	TGTGCCAGCAGTTACGGAGCACCTTACGAGCAGTACTTC
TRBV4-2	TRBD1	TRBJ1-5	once	CASSHLTGGRQPQHF	TGTGCCAGCAGCCATCTTACAGGGGGCCGACAGCCCCAGCATTTT
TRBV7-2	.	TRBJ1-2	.	CASSLGTNYGYTF	TGTGCCAGCAGCCTAGGGACTAACTATGGCTACACCTTC
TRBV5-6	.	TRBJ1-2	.	CASSLPGAGYTF	TGTGCCAGCAGCTTGCCAGGGGCCGGCTACACCTTC
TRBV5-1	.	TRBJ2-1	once	CASTPTLSTTYNEQFF	TGCGCCAGCACCCCGACGTTGAGCACCACCTACAATGAGCAGTTCTTC
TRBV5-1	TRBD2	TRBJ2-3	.	CASSSGLAGADTQYF	TGCGCCAGCAGCTCGGGACTAGCGGGGGCAGATACGCAGTATTTT
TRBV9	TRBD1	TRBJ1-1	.	CASSGRTGMNTEAFF	TGTGCCAGCAGCGGAAGGACAGGTATGAACACTGAAGCTTTCTTT
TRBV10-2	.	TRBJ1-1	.	CASSVAGNTEAFF	TGCGCCAGCAGTGTTGCAGGGAACACTGAAGCTTTCTTT
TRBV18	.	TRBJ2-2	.	CASSLGTAILNTGELFF	TGTGCCAGCTCACTCGGTACAGCGATTTTAAACACCGGGGAGCTGTTTTTT
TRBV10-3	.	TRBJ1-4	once	CASKVGYGNEKLFF	TGTGCCAGCAAAGTGGGATACGGGAATGAAAAACTGTTTTTT
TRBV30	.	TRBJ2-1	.	CAWSVPRTLGDEQFF	TGTGCCTGGAGCGTCCCCAGGACGCTGGGTGATGAGCAGTTCTTC
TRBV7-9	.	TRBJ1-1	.	CASTLGLLTEAFF	TGTGCCAGCACCTTGGGACTGCTCACTGAAGCTTTCTTT
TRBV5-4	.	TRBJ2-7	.	CASSRDLYEQYF	TGTGCCAGCAGCAGGGACCTCTACGAGCAGTACTTC
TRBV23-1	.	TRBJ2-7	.	CASSQSLGGYEQYF	TGCGCCAGCAGTCAATCGTTGGGGGGCTACGAGCAGTACTTC
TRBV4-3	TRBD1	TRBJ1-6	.	CASSPGTGGSPLHF	TGCGCCAGCAGCCCGGGGACAGGTGGGTCACCCCTCCACTTT
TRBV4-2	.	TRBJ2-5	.	CASSQVVAEQETQYF	TGTGCCAGCAGTCAAGTGGTGGCGGAGCAAGAGACCCAGTACTTC
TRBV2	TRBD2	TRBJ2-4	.	CASSRDYSPPQYF	TGTGCCAGCAGTAGGGACTATTCCCCCCCTCAGTACTTC
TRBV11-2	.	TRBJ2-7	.	CASSFLSYSYEQYF	TGTGCCAGCAGCTTTCTGAGCTACTCCTACGAGCAGTACTTC
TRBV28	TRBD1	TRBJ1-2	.	CASSLWADREHLYNYGYTF	TGTGCCAGCAGTTTATGGGCTGACAGGGAACATCTGTATAACTATGGCTACACCTTC
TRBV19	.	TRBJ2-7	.	CASSIEDSSYEQYF	TGTGCCAGTAGTATAGAAGACAGCTCCTACGAGCAGTACTTC
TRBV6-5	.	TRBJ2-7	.	CASSYRAGLGEQYF	TGTGCCAGCAGTTACAGGGCTGGGTTGGGGGAGCAGTACTTC
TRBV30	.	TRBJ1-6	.	CAWSSSYNSPLHF	TGTGCCTGGAGTTCGTCCTATAATTCACCCCTCCACTTT
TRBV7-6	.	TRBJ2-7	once	CASSLDHYEQYF	TGTGCCAGCAGCTTGGACCACTACGAGCAGTACTTC
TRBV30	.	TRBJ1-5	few	CAWSPPSNQPQHF	TGTGCCTGGAGTCCCCCGAGCAATCAGCCCCAGCATTTT
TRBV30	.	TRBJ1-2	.	CAWSVQADYGYTF	TGTGCCTGGAGTGTACAGGCAGACTATGGCTACACCTTC
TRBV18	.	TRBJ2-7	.	CASSPKAGPESYEQYF	TGTGCCAGCTCACCTAAAGCGGGTCCCGAATCCTACGAGCAGTACTTC
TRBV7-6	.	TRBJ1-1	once	CASSLTLLDKAFF	TGTGCCAGCAGCTTAACCCTCCTTGATAAAGCTTTCTTT
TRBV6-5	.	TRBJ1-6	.	CASRRGGNSPLHF	TGTGCCAGCAGGCGAGGGGGTAATTCACCCCTCCACTTT
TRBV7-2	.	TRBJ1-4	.	CASSFPELATNEKLFF	TGTGCCAGCAGCTTCCCGGAACTCGCGACTAATGAAAAACTGTTTTTT
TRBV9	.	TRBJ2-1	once	CASSVDSIGAYNEQFF	TGTGCCAGCAGCGTAGATAGCATTGGGGCGTACAATGAGCAGTTCTTC
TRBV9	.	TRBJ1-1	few	CASSAPKGKAFF	TGTGCCAGCAGCGCCCCGAAGGGTAAAGCTTTCTTT
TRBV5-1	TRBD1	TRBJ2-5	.	CASSPGTGGQETQYF	TGCGCCAGCAGCCCCGGGACAGGGGGCCAAGAGACCCAGTACTTC
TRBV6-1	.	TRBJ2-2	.	CASSAEGGSNTGELFF	TGTGCCAGCAGTGCCGAGGGGGGGTCCAACACCGGGGAGCTGTTTTTT
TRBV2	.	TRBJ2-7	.	CASSEALLQTYEQYF	TGTGCCAGCAGTGAAGCGCTTCTCCAGACCTACGAGCAGTACTTC
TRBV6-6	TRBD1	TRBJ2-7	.	CASSFNHRGPYEQYF	TGTGCCAGCAGTTTCAACCACAGGGGCCCCTACGAGCAGTACTTC
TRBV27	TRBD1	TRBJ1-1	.	CASSASGQRTEAFF	TGTGCCAGCAGTGCCTCGGGACAGCGGACTGAAGCTTTCTTT
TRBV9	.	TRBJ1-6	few	CASSVGVNSPLHF	TGTGCCAGCAGCGTAGGCGTTAATTCACCCCTCCACTTT
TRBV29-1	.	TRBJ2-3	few	CSVGGLQYTDTQYF	TGCAGCGTTGGAGGGCTGCAGTACACAGATACGCAGTATTTT
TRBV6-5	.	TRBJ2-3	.	CASSSEQRVSTDTQYF	TGTGCCAGCAGTTCCGAACAGAGAGTAAGCACAGATACGCAGTATTTT
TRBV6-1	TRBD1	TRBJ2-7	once	CASSRQGYEQYF	TGTGCCAGCAGTAGACAGGGCTACGAGCAGTACTTC
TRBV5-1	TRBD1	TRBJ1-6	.	CASSPGQGTNSPLHF	TGCGCCAGCAGCCCCGGACAGGGGACGAATTCACCCCTCCACTTT
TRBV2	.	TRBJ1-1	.	CASNLGGPTEAFF	TGTGCCAGCAACCTGGGGGGTCCCACTGAAGCTTTCTTT
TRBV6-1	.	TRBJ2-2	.	CASRGVATGELFF	TGTGCCAGCCGAGGTGTGGCCACCGGGGAGCTGTTTTTT